Included here is one TCR beta chain sequence, with context. From germline, CDR1 is GTSNPN and CDR2 SVGIG (reference sequence). Trimming cost V 0 bases and J 6 bases; bases outside gene matches: 7. The CDR3 runs to 14 residues. These data belong to a study of blood T cell repertoires in COVID-19. About the study: Spain, Italy and the United States supplied samples that represented acute and convalescent COVID-19. Sample material is recorded as cDNA or gDNA derived from T cells, B-cell-depleted T cells, or PBMCs.

Original analysis: Amplified reference gene primers provided the basis for estimating nucleated cell counts. TCRdb's table, derived via immunoSEQ multiplex PCR, lists solely in-frame clones and lacks some. V, J and clone size derive from that table, while D and trimming were established from the DNA sequence. In the table there are about 120,000 clones, around 87% of which are singletons. This receptor was identified in a woman aged 70 to 79 with acute or convalescent COVID-19. The sample comprised peripheral blood. The rearrangement joins TRBV30 to TRBJ1-2, with 7 bases identical to TRBD1. The CDR3 coding sequence is TGTGCCTGGAGTGTAGTGACAGGGACGGATGGCTACACCTTC. Translated, it gives CAWSVVTGTDGYTF.